This T cell receptor beta chain was observed in a study of tumor-infiltrating lymphocytes in localized non-small cell lung cancer. Whole-study context: Patients included smokers and never-smokers with various histologies, some sampled after neoadjuvant chemotherapy. Overall study results and limits: IM1 and IM2 tumors showed no difference in T-cell fraction.

Trimming shortened V by 8 bases and J by 1 base, and 5 bases separated the two germline ends. The CDR3 extends over 12 amino acids. Germline V gene data show CDR1 as MNHEY and CDR2 as SMNVEV (reference sequence). Assay: immunoSEQ multiplex PCR; the TCRdb copy retains only in-frame clones and omits some. The table includes 3,000 or so clones, around 70% detected once. Concerning this clone: Its antigen is still unknown.

Material: uninvolved lung tissue not adjacent to the tumor. This receptor was obtained from a human donor with non-small cell lung cancer. The rearrangement links TRBV27 to TRBJ2-2; D unclear. CDR3 sequence reads: CASGRNTGELFF. CDR3 bases: TGTGCCAGCGGACGGAACACCGGGGAGCTGTTTTTT.